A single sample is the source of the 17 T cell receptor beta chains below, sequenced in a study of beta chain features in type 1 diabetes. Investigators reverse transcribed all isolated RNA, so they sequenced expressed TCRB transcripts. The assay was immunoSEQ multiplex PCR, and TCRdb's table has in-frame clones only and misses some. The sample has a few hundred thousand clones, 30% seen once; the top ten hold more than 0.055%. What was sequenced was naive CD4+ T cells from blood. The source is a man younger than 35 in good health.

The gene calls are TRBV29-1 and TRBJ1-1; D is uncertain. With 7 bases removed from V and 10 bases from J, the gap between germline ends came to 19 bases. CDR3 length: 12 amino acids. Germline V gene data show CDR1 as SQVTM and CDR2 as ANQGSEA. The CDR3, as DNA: TGCAGCGCCGAGGGCGGGAGCGAAGTAGCTTTCTTT. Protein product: CSAEGGSEVAFF.

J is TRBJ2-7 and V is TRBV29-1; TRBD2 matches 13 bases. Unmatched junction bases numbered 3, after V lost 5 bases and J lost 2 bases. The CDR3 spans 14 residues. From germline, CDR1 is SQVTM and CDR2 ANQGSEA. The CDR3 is CSVTGLAGAYEQYF. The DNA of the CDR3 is TGCAGCGTTACAGGACTAGCGGGGGCCTACGAGCAGTACTTC.

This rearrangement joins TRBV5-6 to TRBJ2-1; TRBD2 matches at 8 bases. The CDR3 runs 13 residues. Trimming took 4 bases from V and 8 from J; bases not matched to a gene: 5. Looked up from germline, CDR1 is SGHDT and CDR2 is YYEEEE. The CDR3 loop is CASSVGLVDEQFF. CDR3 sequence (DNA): TGTGCCAGCAGCGTGGGACTAGTCGATGAGCAGTTCTTC.

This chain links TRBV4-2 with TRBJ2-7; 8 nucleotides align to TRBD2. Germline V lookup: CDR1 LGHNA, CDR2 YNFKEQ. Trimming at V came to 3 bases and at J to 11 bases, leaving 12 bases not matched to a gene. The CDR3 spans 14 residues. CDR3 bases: TGTGCCAGCAGCCACCTCGGGGGGCGGGAGGCAAAGTACTTC. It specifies CASSHLGGREAKYF.

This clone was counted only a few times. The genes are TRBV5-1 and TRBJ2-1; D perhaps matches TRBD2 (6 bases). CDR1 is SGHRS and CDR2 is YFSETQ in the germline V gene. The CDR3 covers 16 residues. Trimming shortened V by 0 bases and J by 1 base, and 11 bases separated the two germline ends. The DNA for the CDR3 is TGCGCCAGCAGCTTGGTAGCGGCCCCTTCCTACAATGAGCAGTTCTTC. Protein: CASSLVAAPSYNEQFF.

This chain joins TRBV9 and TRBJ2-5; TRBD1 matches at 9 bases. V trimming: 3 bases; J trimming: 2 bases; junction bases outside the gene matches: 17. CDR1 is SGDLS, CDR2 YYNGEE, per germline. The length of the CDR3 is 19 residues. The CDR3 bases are TGTGCCAGCAGCGGAGGACAGGGGAGTCTGTTTAGCGGACAAGAGACCCAGTACTTC. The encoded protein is CASSGGQGSLFSGQETQYF.

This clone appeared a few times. The CDR3 nucleotides read TGTGCCAGCAGCTTCGGACAGCAAGAGACCCAGTACTTC. Translating it yields CASSFGQQETQYF. The V call is TRBV7-2, the J call TRBJ2-5, with D possibly matching TRBD1 (6 bases). The length of the CDR3 is 13 residues. V gave up 3 bases and J gave up 2 bases, with 7 bases separating them. CDR1 and CDR2 (germline): SGHTA, FQGNSA.

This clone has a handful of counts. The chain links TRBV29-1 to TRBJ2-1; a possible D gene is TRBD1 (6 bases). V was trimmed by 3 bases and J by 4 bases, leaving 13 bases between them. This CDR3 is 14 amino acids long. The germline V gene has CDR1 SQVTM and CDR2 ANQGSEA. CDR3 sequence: CSVDGTPLYNEQFF. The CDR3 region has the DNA TGCAGCGTTGACGGGACACCCCTTTACAATGAGCAGTTCTTC.

The CDR3 DNA is TGTGCCAGCAGGGGACGAGGGTACGATGAAAAACTGTTTTTT. Its protein is CASRGRGYDEKLFF. The chain recombines TRBV27 with TRBJ1-4; tentative D call: TRBD1 (5 bases). The CDR3 extends over 14 amino acids. The V and J ends lost 6 bases and 6 bases respectively, with 14 bases between them. Germline V gene lookup returns CDR1 MNHEY and CDR2 SMNVEV (reference sequence).

The CDR3 is CASSIGQGNEKLFF. CDR3 in DNA: TGCGCCAGCAGCATTGGACAGGGGAATGAAAAACTGTTTTTT. The chain uses TRBV5-1 and TRBJ1-4, with TRBD1 matching over 9 bases. The V segment lost 4 bases and the J segment 5 bases; nucleotides outside the gene matches: 3. Germline lookup yields CDR1 SGHRS and CDR2 YFSETQ. The CDR3 contains 14 residues. The full variable domain, rest sourced from reference TRBV5-1 and TRBJ1-4, is KAGVTQTPRYLIKTRGQQVTLSCSPISGHRSVSWYQQTPGQGLQFLFEYFSETQRNKGNFPGRFSGRQFSNSRSEMNVSTLELGDSALYLCASSIGQGNEKLFFGSGTQLSVL.

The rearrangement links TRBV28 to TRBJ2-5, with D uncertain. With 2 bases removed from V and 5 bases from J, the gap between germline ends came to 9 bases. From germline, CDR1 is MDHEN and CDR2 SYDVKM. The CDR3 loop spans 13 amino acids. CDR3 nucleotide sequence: TGTGCCAGCAGTTTAAGGTTCACCGAGACCCAGTACTTC. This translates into CASSLRFTETQYF.

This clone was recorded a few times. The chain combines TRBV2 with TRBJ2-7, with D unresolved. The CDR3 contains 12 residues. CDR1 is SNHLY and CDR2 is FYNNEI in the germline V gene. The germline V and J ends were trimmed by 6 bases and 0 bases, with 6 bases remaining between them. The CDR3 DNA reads TGTGCCAGCAGGACCAACTCCTACGAGCAGTACTTC. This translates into CASRTNSYEQYF.

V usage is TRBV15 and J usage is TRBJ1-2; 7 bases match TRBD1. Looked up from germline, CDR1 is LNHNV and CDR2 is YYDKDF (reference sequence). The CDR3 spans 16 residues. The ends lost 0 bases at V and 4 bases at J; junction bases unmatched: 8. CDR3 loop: CATSRDLGQAGYGYTF. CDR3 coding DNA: TGTGCCACCAGCAGAGATTTAGGACAGGCTGGCTATGGCTACACCTTC.

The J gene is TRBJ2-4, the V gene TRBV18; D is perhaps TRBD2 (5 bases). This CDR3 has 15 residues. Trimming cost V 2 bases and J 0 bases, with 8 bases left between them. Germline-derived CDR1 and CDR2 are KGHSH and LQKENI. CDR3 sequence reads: CASSPSGIAKNIQYF. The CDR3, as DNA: TGTGCCAGCTCACCAAGCGGTATAGCCAAAAACATTCAGTACTTC.

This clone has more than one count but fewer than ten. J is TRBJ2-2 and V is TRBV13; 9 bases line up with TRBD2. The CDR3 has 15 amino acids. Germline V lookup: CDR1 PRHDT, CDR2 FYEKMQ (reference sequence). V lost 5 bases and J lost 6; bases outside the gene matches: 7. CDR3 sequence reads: CASSVGTSSAGELFF. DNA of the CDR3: TGTGCCAGCAGCGTGGGGACTAGCTCTGCCGGGGAGCTGTTTTTT.

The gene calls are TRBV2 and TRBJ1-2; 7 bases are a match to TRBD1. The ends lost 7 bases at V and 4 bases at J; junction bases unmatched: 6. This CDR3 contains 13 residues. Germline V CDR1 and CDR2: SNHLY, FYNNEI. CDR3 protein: CASKGDSVYGYTF. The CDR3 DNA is TGTGCCAGCAAGGGGGACAGCGTCTATGGCTACACCTTC.

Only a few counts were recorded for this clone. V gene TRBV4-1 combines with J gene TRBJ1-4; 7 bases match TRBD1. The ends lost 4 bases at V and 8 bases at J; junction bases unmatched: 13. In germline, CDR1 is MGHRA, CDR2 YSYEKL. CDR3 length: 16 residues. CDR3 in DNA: TGCGCCAGCAGCCTAAGAGCAGGGGGAGGCATCGAAAAACTGTTTTTT. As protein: CASSLRAGGGIEKLFF.